These T cell receptor beta chains were read from a single sample in a study of control samples from healthy donors and cancer patients. Assay: immunoSEQ multiplex PCR; the TCRdb copy retains only in-frame clones and omits some. The table has around 15,000 clones, around 87% seen once. The source material was PBMCs. The receptors were sampled from a woman in her seventies with colorectal cancer. CDR3s include the opening cysteine and the closing phenylalanine or tryptophan. D genes are given only for firm matches. Rows may omit the clone size; those that give it use once, few, many or a size class.

J: TRBJ1-3; D: TRBD1; V: TRBV4-3; size: .; DNA: TGCGCCAGCAGCCAAGAGTTCGACAGGGGGACATTCTGGAACACCATATATTTT; CDR3: CASSQEFDRGTFWNTIYF
J: TRBJ2-1; D: .; V: TRBV6-2/TRBV6-3; size: .; DNA: TGTGCCAGCAGTGGCGGGACTCTCTCCTACAATGAGCAGTTCTTC; CDR3: CASSGGTLSYNEQFF
J: TRBJ1-6; D: .; V: TRBV18; size: .; DNA: TGTGCCAGCTCACCCGACGGGATGCCCAATTCACCCCTCCACTTT; CDR3: CASSPDGMPNSPLHF
J: TRBJ2-3; D: .; V: TRBV5-1; size: .; DNA: TGCGCCAGCAGCTCGGGCACAGATACGCAGTATTTT; CDR3: CASSSGTDTQYF
J: TRBJ1-4; D: TRBD1; V: TRBV28; size: few; DNA: TGTGCCAGCAGTTTATTTGGACAGGGCCTAGGTTCTAATGAAAAACTGTTTTTT; CDR3: CASSLFGQGLGSNEKLFF
J: TRBJ1-1; D: .; V: TRBV4-2; size: .; DNA: TGTGCCAGCAGCCGGAAAGGGGGGGGCACTGAAGCTTTCTTT; CDR3: CASSRKGGGTEAFF
J: TRBJ2-2; D: TRBD2; V: TRBV3-1/TRBV3-2; size: .; DNA: TGTGCCAGCAGCCAAGGCCTAGCGGGGGCTGGAACCGGGGAGCTGTTTTTT; CDR3: CASSQGLAGAGTGELFF
J: TRBJ1-5; D: .; V: TRBV18; size: .; DNA: TGTGCCAGCTCTGACAGTTTCAATCAGCCCCAGCATTTT; CDR3: CASSDSFNQPQHF
J: TRBJ1-1; D: .; V: TRBV6-2/TRBV6-3; size: .; DNA: TGTGCCAGCAGTTATGGGGTTCTGAACACTGAAGCTTTCTTT; CDR3: CASSYGVLNTEAFF
J: TRBJ1-2; D: TRBD1; V: TRBV9; size: .; DNA: TGTGCCAGCAGCGGGGCCCGGGACAGTAACTATGGCTACACCTTC; CDR3: CASSGARDSNYGYTF
J: TRBJ2-7; D: TRBD1; V: TRBV6-5; size: .; DNA: TGTGCCACCTCGCGGGACAGGCGCATAGGGCAGTACTTC; CDR3: CATSRDRRIGQYF
J: TRBJ1-2; D: .; V: TRBV19; size: .; DNA: TGTGCCAGTAGTAGAGCTGGGAACTATGGCTACACCTTC; CDR3: CASSRAGNYGYTF
J: TRBJ1-5; D: .; V: TRBV12-3/TRBV12-4; size: .; DNA: TGTGCCAGCACTCTGGGGTCCGCTCAGCCCCAGCATTTT; CDR3: CASTLGSAQPQHF
J: TRBJ1-4; D: TRBD1; V: TRBV7-2; size: .; DNA: TGTGCCAGCAGCTTTCCAGGGGGCCGGGAAAAACTGTTTTTT; CDR3: CASSFPGGREKLFF
J: TRBJ2-1; D: .; V: TRBV10-3; size: .; DNA: TGTGCCATCAGTGACCCTAACGGGGCCGCTTGGGACAATGAGCAGTTCTTC; CDR3: CAISDPNGAAWDNEQFF
J: TRBJ1-2; D: .; V: TRBV14; size: .; DNA: TGTGCCAGCAGCCTCTCAGGCATATACTATGGCTACACCTTC; CDR3: CASSLSGIYYGYTF
J: TRBJ2-6; D: .; V: TRBV4-3; size: .; DNA: TGCGCCAGCAGCCAAGATCTGGGGTCCGGGGCCAACGTCCTGACTTTC; CDR3: CASSQDLGSGANVLTF
J: TRBJ2-5; D: TRBD1; V: TRBV10-3; size: .; DNA: TGTGCCATCAGTGTGTCAGGGGGAGACGAGACCCAGTACTTC; CDR3: CAISVSGGDETQYF
J: TRBJ2-1; D: TRBD2; V: TRBV7-2; size: .; DNA: TGTGCCAGCAGCTCCCAATCGCGGGAGGTTGAGCAGTTCTTC; CDR3: CASSSQSREVEQFF
J: TRBJ2-3; D: .; V: TRBV5-1; size: once; DNA: TGCGCCAGCAGCGTGGCAGTTTTTACAGATACGCAGTATTTT; CDR3: CASSVAVFTDTQYF
J: TRBJ2-2; D: TRBD2; V: TRBV5-4; size: .; DNA: TGTGCCAGCAGGCGAACTAGCGGGAGCGGCACCGGGGAGCTGTTTTTT; CDR3: CASRRTSGSGTGELFF
J: TRBJ1-2; D: TRBD1; V: TRBV19; size: .; DNA: TGTGCCAGTAGCCCCAGGACAGGCGGCTACACCTTC; CDR3: CASSPRTGGYTF
J: TRBJ2-1; D: .; V: TRBV11-3; size: .; DNA: TGTGCCAGCAGCCCGAAGACAGAGCAGTTCTTC; CDR3: CASSPKTEQFF
J: TRBJ1-4; D: TRBD1; V: TRBV7-9; size: .; DNA: TGTGCCAGCAGCTTCGGGACAGGGTGGGAAAAACTGTTTTTT; CDR3: CASSFGTGWEKLFF